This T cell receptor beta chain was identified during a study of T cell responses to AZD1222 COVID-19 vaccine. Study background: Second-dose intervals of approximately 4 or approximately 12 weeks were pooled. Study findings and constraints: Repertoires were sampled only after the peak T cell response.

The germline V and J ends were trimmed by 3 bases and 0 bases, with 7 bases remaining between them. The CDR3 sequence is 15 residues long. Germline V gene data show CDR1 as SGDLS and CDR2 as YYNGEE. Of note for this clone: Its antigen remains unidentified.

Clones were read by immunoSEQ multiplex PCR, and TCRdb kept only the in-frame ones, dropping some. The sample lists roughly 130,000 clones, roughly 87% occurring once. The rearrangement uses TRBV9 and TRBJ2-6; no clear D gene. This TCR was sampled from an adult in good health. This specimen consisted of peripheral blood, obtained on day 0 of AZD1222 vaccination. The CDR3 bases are TGTGCCAGCAGCGCAACCTTCTCTGGGGCCAACGTCCTGACTTTC. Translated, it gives CASSATFSGANVLTF.